This T cell receptor (beta chain) derives from a study of OX40 agonist ivuxolimab in advanced cancers. Study information: Eligibility rules accepted prior anti-PD-1, anti-PD-L1 or anti-CTLA-4 therapy, and around 38% had some.

As regards this clone: Antigen: not known.

The study, taken as a whole, reports: There were, on average, more expanded clones in CD8+ T cells than in CD4+.

Data came from immunoSEQ multiplex PCR; TCRdb stores just in-frame clones and leaves some out. Here the sample spans over 85,000 clones, roughly 87% being singletons. This receptor was identified in an adult with an advanced solid tumor such as melanoma, head and neck, liver or kidney cancer. This specimen was CD4+ or CD8+ T cells sorted from blood, taken in a trial of the OX40 agonist ivuxolimab.

The chain's CDR3 is CASSFGLSGELFF. The DNA for the CDR3 is TGTGCCAGCAGCTTTGGACTGAGCGGGGAGCTGTTTTTT. The V and J genes are TRBV5-6 and TRBJ2-2; D is possibly TRBD2 (5 bases). The CDR3 covers 13 residues. V gave up 2 bases and J gave up 7 bases, with 9 bases separating them. The germline CDR1 and CDR2 sequences are SGHDT and YYEEEE.